These T cell receptor beta chains were read from a single sample in a study of metastatic and nonmetastatic thyroid tumors. TCRdb re-processed the PCR reads through MiXCR. The top ten hold 10% to 15% of the sample, which has about 24,000 clones, 21% seen once. Sequences were obtained from blood. The receptors derive from a male donor with papillary thyroid cancer or a benign thyroid nodule (not recorded which). Some clones in this sample may be carry-over from other donors' samples. Both conserved end residues are part of each CDR3. Fields, in order: V gene, clone size, D gene, CDR3 length, J gene, CDR3 DNA, CDR3 protein. A D gene is named only where the DNA matches it firmly. Clone size is stated in some rows and not others, as once, few, many or a class when expanded.

TRBV20-1,-,-,13,TRBJ1-2,TGCAGTGCAATTGACAGAACTAACTATGGATACACATTC,CSAIDRTNYGYTF
TRBV12-5,few,-,15,TRBJ1-3,TGTGCTAGTGGTTTAGGGGCCAGCTTTGGAAACACCATATATTTT,CASGLGASFGNTIYF
TRBV6-1,-,-,14,TRBJ1-2,TGTGCCACCTCAGAACAGGGTGGAGGGGATGGCTACACCTTC,CATSEQGGGDGYTF
TRBV6-2/TRBV6-3,medium-sized,-,13,TRBJ1-1,TGTGCCAGCAGTTTACTGTACACGACTGAAGCTTTCTTT,CASSLLYTTEAFF
TRBV6-1,medium-sized,TRBD1,15,TRBJ2-7,TGTGCCAGCAGTGAGAACCGGGACAGGGGGTACGAGCAGTACTTC,CASSENRDRGYEQYF
TRBV7-2,many,TRBD2,14,TRBJ2-1,TGTGCCAGCAGCTTAACGCTAGCGGTCAATGAGCAGTTCTTC,CASSLTLAVNEQFF
TRBV30,-,-,12,TRBJ1-2,TGTGCCGGACAACAGCGATTCTATGGCTACACCTTC,CAGQQRFYGYTF
TRBV12-3/TRBV12-4,few,TRBD1,15,TRBJ2-3,TGTGCCAGCAGTACCGGGACAGGGCGTGGAGATACGAAGTATTTT,CASSTGTGRGDTKYF
TRBV2,many,-,13,TRBJ2-1,TGTGCCAGCGGGTACGGGGCCGGCAATGAGCAGTTCTTC,CASGYGAGNEQFF
TRBV20-1,-,TRBD2,14,TRBJ2-7,TGCAGTGCTTCCGGGACTAGCGGGTTGGGGGAGCAGTACTTC,CSASGTSGLGEQYF
TRBV6-2/TRBV6-3,medium-sized,TRBD2,15,TRBJ2-3,TGTGCCAGCAGTTACTCTCAAGCGGGAATAGATACGCAGTATTTT,CASSYSQAGIDTQYF
TRBV28,medium-sized,TRBD1,15,TRBJ1-6,TGTGCCAGCAGGAACCAGGGGGGGGTTCATTCACCCCTCCACTTT,CASRNQGGVHSPLHF
TRBV7-4,many,-,19,TRBJ2-3,TGTGCCAGCAGCTTAGGCAGGGCGGTAATAGCCCTTAGCACAGATACGCAGTATTTT,CASSLGRAVIALSTDTQYF
TRBV9,-,-,16,TRBJ1-5,TGTGCCAGCATCCCCTGGGTCGGGGCTTCCAATCAGCCCCAGCATTTT,CASIPWVGASNQPQHF
TRBV10-2,many,-,12,TRBJ2-5,TGCGCCAGCAGTGCGGGAGCAGAGACCCAGTACTTC,CASSAGAETQYF